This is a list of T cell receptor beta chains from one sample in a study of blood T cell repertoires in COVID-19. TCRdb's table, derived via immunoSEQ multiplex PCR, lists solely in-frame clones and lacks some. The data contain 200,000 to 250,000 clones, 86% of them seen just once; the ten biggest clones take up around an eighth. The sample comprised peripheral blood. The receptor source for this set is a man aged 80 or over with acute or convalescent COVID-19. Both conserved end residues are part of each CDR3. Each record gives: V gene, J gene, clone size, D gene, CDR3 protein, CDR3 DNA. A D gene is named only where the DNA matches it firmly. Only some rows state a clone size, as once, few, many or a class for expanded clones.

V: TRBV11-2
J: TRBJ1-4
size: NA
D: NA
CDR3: CASSLERGGRRLFF
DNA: TGTGCCAGCAGCTTAGAACGGGGGGGGAGAAGACTGTTTTTT

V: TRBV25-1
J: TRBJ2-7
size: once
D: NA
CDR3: CASSTPPDYEQYF
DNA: TGTGCCAGCAGTACCCCACCAGACTACGAGCAGTACTTC

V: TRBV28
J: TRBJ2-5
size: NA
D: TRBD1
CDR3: CASSQGQQVQETQYF
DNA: TGTGCCAGCAGTCAGGGACAGCAAGTTCAAGAGACCCAGTACTTC

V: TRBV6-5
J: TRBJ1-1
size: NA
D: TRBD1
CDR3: CASIRDRVNTEAFF
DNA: TGTGCCAGCATTAGGGACAGGGTGAACACTGAAGCTTTCTTT

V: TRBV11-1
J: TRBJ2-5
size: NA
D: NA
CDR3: CASSLVRASQETQYF
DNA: TGTGCCAGCAGCCTGGTCAGGGCCTCCCAAGAGACCCAGTACTTC

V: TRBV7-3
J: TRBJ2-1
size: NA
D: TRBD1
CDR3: CASSIMGQGINEQFF
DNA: TGTGCCAGCAGCATTATGGGACAGGGAATCAATGAGCAGTTCTTC

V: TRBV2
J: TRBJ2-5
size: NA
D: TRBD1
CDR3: CASSSDRGRETQYF
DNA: TGTGCCAGCAGTTCCGACAGGGGGCGAGAGACCCAGTACTTC

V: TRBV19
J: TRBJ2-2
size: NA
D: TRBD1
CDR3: CASSIGQGPTGELFF
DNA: TGTGCCAGTAGTATTGGACAGGGTCCCACCGGGGAGCTGTTTTTT

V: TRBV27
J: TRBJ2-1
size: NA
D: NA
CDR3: CASRRGPRSSYNEQFF
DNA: TGTGCCAGCAGGCGGGGCCCCCGGAGCTCCTACAATGAGCAGTTCTTC

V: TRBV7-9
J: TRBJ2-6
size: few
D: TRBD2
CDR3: CASRIGGGDRSGANVLTF
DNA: TGTGCCAGCAGGATCGGTGGGGGGGATCGCTCTGGGGCCAACGTCCTGACTTTC

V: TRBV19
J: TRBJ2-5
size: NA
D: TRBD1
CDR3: CASSQTGAAPQETQYF
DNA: TGTGCCAGTAGTCAGACAGGGGCCGCACCACAAGAGACCCAGTACTTC

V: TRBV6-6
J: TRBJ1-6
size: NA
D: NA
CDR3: CASTLGETLANSPLHF
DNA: TGTGCCAGCACCCTCGGAGAAACCCTCGCAAATTCACCCCTCCACTTT

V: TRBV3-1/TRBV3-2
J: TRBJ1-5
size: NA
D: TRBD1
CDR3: CASSQGQGVNQPQHF
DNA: TGTGCCAGCAGCCAGGGACAGGGGGTCAATCAGCCCCAGCATTTT

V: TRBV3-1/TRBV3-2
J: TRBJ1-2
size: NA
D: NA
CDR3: CASSQGGGGYTF
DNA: TGTGCCAGCAGCCAGGGAGGAGGGGGCTACACCTTC

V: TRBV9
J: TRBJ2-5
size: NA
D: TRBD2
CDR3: CASSDQAGGSGETQYF
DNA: TGTGCCAGCAGCGACCAAGCGGGAGGATCGGGGGAGACCCAGTACTTC

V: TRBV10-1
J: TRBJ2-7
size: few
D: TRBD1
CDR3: CASSEGDRGGEQYF
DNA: TGCGCCAGCAGTGAGGGAGACAGGGGAGGCGAGCAGTACTTC

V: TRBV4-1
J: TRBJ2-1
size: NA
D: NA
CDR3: CASSQAIGLTYNEQFF
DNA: TGCGCCAGCAGCCAAGCTATCGGACTAACCTACAATGAGCAGTTCTTC

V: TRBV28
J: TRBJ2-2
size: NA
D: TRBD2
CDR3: CAGGGLAGAGELFF
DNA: TGTGCCGGGGGCGGACTAGCGGGTGCCGGGGAGCTGTTTTTT

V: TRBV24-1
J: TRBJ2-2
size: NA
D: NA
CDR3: CATNSRVGGELFF
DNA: TGTGCCACCAATAGCAGGGTAGGCGGGGAGCTGTTTTTT

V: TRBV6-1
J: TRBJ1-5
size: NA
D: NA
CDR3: CASSDGFNQPQHF
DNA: TGTGCCAGCAGTGACGGGTTCAACCAGCCCCAGCATTTT

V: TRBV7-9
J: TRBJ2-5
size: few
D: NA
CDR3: CASSPPGLRETQYF
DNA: TGTGCCAGCAGCCCCCCGGGACTGAGGGAGACCCAGTACTTC

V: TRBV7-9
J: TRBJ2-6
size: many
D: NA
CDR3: CASSYYVSASVSGANVLTF
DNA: TGTGCCAGCAGCTATTATGTCTCAGCGAGCGTCTCTGGGGCCAACGTCCTGACTTTC

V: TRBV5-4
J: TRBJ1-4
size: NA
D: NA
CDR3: CASSLQLATNEKLFF
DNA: TGTGCCAGCAGCTTACAGCTCGCAACTAATGAAAAACTGTTTTTT

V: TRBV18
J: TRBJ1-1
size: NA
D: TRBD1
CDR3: CASSPGQTNTEAFF
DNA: TGTGCCAGCTCCCCGGGACAGACGAACACTGAAGCTTTCTTT

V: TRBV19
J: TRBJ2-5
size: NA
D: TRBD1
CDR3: CASKGQGLETQYF
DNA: TGTGCCAGCAAGGGACAGGGGTTGGAGACCCAGTACTTC

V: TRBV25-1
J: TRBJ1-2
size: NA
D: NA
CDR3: CASRIPGILNEGYGYTF
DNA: TGTGCCAGCAGAATCCCCGGCATCCTCAATGAGGGCTATGGCTACACCTTC

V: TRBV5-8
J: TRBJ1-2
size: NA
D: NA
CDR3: CASSFDRNYGYTF
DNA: TGTGCCAGCAGCTTCGACAGGAACTATGGCTACACCTTC

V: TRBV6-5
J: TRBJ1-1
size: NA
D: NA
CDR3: CASTWDTMNTEAFF
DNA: TGTGCCAGCACCTGGGACACCATGAACACTGAAGCTTTCTTT

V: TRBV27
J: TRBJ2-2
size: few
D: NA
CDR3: CASTFRNRAQRNTGELFF
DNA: TGTGCCAGCACCTTTCGTAACAGGGCCCAAAGAAACACCGGGGAGCTGTTTTTT

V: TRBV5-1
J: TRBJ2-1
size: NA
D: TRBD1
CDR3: CASSLAQGVYNEQFF
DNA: TGCGCCAGCAGCTTGGCCCAGGGGGTTTACAATGAGCAGTTCTTC

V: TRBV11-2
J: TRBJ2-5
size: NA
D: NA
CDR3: CASSSLGQGGRETQYF
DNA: TGTGCCAGCAGCTCCCTTGGACAGGGAGGGAGAGAGACCCAGTACTTC

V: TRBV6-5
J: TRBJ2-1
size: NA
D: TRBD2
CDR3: CASSYSGGSNEQFF
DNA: TGTGCCAGCAGTTACTCGGGCGGGAGCAATGAGCAGTTCTTC

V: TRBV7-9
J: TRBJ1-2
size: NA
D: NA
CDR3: CASSTGQYEGYTF
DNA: TGTGCCAGCAGCACTGGACAGTATGAAGGCTACACCTTC

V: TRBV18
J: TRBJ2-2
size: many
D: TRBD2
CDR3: CASSPRGRSNGELFF
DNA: TGTGCCAGCTCCCCCCGCGGGAGGTCTAACGGGGAGCTGTTTTTT

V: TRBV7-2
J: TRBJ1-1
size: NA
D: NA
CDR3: CASSPEDFINTEAFF
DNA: TGTGCCAGCAGCCCAGAGGATTTTATAAACACTGAAGCTTTCTTT

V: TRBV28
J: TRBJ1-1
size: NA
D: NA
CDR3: CASSFPGVWNTEAFF
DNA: TGTGCCAGCAGTTTCCCAGGGGTGTGGAACACTGAAGCTTTCTTT

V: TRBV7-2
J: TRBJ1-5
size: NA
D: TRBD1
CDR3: CASSRQGQSNQPQHF
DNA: TGTGCCAGCAGTAGACAGGGGCAAAGCAATCAGCCCCAGCATTTT

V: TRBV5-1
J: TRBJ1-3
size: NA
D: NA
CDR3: CASSLAGYGNTIYF
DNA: TGCGCCAGCAGCTTGGCAGGGTATGGAAACACCATATATTTT

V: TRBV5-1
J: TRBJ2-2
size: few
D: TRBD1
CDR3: CASSLAGQGTTNTGELFF
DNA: TGCGCCAGCAGCTTGGCCGGACAGGGCACAACGAACACCGGGGAGCTGTTTTTT

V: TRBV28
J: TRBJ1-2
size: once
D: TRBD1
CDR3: CASTVDRALNYGYTF
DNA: TGTGCCAGCACCGTTGACAGGGCCTTAAACTATGGCTACACCTTC

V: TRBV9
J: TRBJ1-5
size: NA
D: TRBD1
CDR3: CASSDGQGLLQPQHF
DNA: TGTGCCAGCAGCGATGGACAGGGCCTTCTCCAGCCCCAGCATTTT

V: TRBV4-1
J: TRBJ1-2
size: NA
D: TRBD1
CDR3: CASSPPGGRVNYGYTF
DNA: TGCGCCAGCAGCCCCCCAGGGGGCAGGGTGAACTATGGCTACACCTTC

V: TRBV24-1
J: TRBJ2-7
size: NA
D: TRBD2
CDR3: CATSDSGTSGRGEQYF
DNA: TGTGCCACCAGTGACTCCGGGACTAGCGGGAGAGGGGAGCAGTACTTC

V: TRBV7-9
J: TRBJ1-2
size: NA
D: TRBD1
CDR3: CASSKQGQRGYGYTF
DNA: TGTGCCAGCAGCAAACAGGGGCAAAGGGGCTATGGCTACACCTTC

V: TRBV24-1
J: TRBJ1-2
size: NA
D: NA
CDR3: CATAPGPGSWGYTF
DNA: TGTGCCACCGCCCCTGGCCCGGGTAGTTGGGGCTACACCTTC

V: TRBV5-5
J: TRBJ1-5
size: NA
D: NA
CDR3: CASSHTGSESNQPQHF
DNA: TGTGCCAGCAGCCACACAGGATCGGAAAGCAATCAGCCCCAGCATTTT

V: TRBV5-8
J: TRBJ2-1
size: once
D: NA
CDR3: CASIWQHNEQFF
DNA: TGTGCCAGCATCTGGCAACACAATGAGCAGTTCTTC

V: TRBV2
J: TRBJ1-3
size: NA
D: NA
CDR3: CASSELSGNTIYF
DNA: TGTGCCAGCAGTGAACTCAGTGGAAACACCATATATTTT

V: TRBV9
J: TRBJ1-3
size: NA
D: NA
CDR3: CASSPGAVSSGNTIYF
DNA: TGTGCCAGCAGCCCTGGGGCGGTCTCCTCTGGAAACACCATATATTTT

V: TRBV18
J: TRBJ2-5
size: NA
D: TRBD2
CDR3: CASSPLPSGATQETQYF
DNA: TGTGCCAGCTCACCACTACCTAGCGGGGCGACCCAAGAGACCCAGTACTTC

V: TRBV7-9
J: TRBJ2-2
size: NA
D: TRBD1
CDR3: CASSLAGSGQGATGELFF
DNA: TGTGCCAGCAGCTTAGCCGGGTCCGGACAGGGGGCCACCGGGGAGCTGTTTTTT

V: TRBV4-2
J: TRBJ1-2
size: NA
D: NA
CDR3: CASSQMGSGVYGYTF
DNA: TGTGCCAGCAGCCAAATGGGGAGTGGTGTATACGGCTACACCTTC

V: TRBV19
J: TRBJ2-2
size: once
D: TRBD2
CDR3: CASSIVSPGGGYTGELFF
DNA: TGTGCCAGTAGTATAGTCTCCCCCGGGGGGGGGTACACCGGGGAGCTGTTTTTT

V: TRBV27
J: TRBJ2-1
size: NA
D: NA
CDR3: CASSLLSGWNEQFF
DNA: TGTGCCAGCAGTTTATTATCAGGGTGGAATGAGCAGTTCTTC

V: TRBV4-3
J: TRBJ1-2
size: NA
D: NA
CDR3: CASSQTGVGSGYTF
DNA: TGCGCCAGCAGCCAAACCGGGGTAGGCTCAGGCTACACCTTC

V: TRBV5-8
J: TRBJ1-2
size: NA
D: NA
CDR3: CASSLAGTPVYGYTF
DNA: TGTGCCAGCAGCTTGGCCGGGACACCGGTCTATGGCTACACCTTC

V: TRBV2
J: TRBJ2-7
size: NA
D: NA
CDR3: CASIPPSSYEQYF
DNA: TGTGCCAGCATTCCCCCGAGCTCCTACGAGCAGTACTTC